The T cell receptor (beta chain) under discussion was sequenced for a study of T-cell reconstitution after alpha-beta-depleted transplantation in children. This clonotype turned up a few times. The CDR3 has 17 residues. Germline loops: CDR1 SGHDT, CDR2 YYEEEE. V lost 1 base to trimming and J lost 5 bases, with 22 bases between them. It was with unique molecular identifiers that the TCRbeta library was prepared. MiXCR, applied by TCRdb to the PCR reads, yields one record per CDR3 protein. The sample has about 540,000 distinct CDR3 sequences; approximately 16% are singletons. The chain combines TRBV5-6 with TRBJ2-7; maybe TRBD2 (5 bases). The sequences come from PBMCs from the stem cell graft donor, collected from the stem cell graft. The sequence came from a human donor who donated a stem cell graft to a child with acute lymphoblastic leukemia. CDR3 sequence reads: CASSLYLRRVLADEQYF. CDR3 nucleotide sequence: TGTGCCAGCAGCTTGTATCTTCGCCGGGTCCTAGCCGACGAGCAGTACTTC.